The source of this TCR beta chain is a study of neoadjuvant anti-PD-1 for oral cavity cancer. Study-wide points: Non-responders to neoadjuvant nivolumab had significantly more clonal PBMC T cells than responders.

The V and J ends lost 3 bases and 2 bases respectively, with 14 bases between them. Germline CDR1 MNHNS, CDR2 SASEGT. This CDR3 has 16 residues. Assay used: immunoSEQ multiplex PCR; TCRdb lists only in-frame clones, some missing. The table records about 14,000 clones, about 61% of them present only once. Of note for this clone: Its matching antigen is unknown.

As for time point: after neoadjuvant nivolumab, at surgical resection. The J gene is TRBJ1-5, the V gene TRBV6-1; D perhaps matches TRBD1 (5 bases). The receptor was derived from a person between 40 and 79 years old with oral cavity squamous cell carcinoma. This sample comprised PBMCs, obtained after nivolumab (anti-PD-1) treatment. The CDR3 sequence is CASSDASRGGNQPQHF. For the CDR3, the DNA is TGTGCCAGCAGTGACGCCTCCCGGGGGGGCAATCAGCCCCAGCATTTT.